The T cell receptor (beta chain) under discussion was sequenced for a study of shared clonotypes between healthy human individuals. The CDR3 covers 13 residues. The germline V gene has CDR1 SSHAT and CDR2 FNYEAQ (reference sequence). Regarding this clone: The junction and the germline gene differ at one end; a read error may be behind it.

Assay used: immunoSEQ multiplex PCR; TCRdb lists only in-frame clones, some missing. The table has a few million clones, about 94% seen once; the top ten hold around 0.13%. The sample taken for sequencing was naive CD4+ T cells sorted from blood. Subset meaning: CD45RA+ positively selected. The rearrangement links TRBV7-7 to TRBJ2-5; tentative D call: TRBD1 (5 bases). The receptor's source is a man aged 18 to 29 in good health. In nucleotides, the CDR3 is TGTGCTAGCAGCCGTTCAGGGTCAGAGACCCAGTACTTC. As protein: CASSRSGSETQYF. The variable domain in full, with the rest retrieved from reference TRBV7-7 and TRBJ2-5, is GAGVSQSPRYKVTKRGQDVTLRCDPISSHATLYWYQQALGQGPEFLTYFNYEAQPDKSGLPSDRFSAERPEGSISTLTIQRTEQRDSAMYRCASSRSGSETQYFGPGTRLLVL.